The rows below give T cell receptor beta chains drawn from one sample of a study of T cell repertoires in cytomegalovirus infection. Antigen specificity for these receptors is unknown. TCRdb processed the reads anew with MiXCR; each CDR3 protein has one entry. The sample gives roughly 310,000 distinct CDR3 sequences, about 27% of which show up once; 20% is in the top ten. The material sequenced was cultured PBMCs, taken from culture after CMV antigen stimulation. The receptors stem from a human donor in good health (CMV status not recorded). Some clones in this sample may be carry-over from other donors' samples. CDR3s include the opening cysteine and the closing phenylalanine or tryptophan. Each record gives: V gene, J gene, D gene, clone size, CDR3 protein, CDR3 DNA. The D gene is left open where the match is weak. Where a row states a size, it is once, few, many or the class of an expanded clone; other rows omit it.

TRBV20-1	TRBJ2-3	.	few	CSAVAPYRVRLDTQYF	TGCAGTGCCGTGGCCCCCTACAGGGTTCGACTAGATACGCAGTATTTT
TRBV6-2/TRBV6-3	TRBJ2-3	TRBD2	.	CASSYSRTRESDTQYF	TGTGCCAGCAGTTACTCGAGAACGCGGGAGTCAGATACGCAGTATTTT
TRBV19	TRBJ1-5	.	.	CASSMIYSLDQPQHF	TGTGCCAGTAGTATGATATACAGCCTCGATCAGCCCCAGCATTTT
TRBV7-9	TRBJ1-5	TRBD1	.	CASSSRPDRAGNQPQHF	TGTGCCAGCAGCTCCCGACCTGACAGGGCGGGAAATCAGCCCCAGCATTTT
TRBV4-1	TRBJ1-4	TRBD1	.	CASSQPGQGAEGEKLFF	TGCGCCAGCAGCCAGCCGGGACAGGGGGCGGAAGGTGAAAAACTGTTTTTT
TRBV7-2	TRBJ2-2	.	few	CASSTIGGRLSNTGELFF	TGTGCCAGCAGCACAATAGGGGGTAGGCTGTCGAACACCGGGGAGCTGTTTTTT
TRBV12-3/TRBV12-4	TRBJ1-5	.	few	CASRTGSNQPQHF	TGTGCCAGCAGGACAGGTAGCAATCAGCCCCAGCATTTT
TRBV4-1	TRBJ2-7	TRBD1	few	CASSQGPDRPTYEQYF	TGCGCCAGCAGCCAAGGTCCGGACAGGCCGACCTACGAGCAGTACTTC
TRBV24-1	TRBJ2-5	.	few	CATSLDGRRETQYF	TGTGCCACCAGCCTAGATGGGCGGCGAGAGACCCAGTACTTC
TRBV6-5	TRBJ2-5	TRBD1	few	CASRPGTGVQETQYF	TGTGCCAGCAGACCGGGGACAGGGGTACAAGAGACCCAGTACTTC
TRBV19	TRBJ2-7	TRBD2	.	CASSPSGTSGSWQYF	TGTGCCAGTAGTCCTTCCGGGACTAGCGGGAGCTGGCAGTACTTC
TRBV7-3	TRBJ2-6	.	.	CASSLTGSGANVLTF	TGTGCCAGCAGCTTGACGGGCTCCGGGGCCAACGTCCTGACTTTC
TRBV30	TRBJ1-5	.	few	CAWSATVNQPQHF	TGTGCCTGGAGTGCGACAGTTAATCAGCCCCAGCATTTT
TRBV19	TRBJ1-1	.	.	CASSPALRTEAFF	TGTGCCAGTAGTCCGGCCCTGAGAACTGAAGCTTTCTTT
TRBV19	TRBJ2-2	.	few	CASSMKGSTGELFF	TGTGCCAGTAGTATGAAGGGGAGCACCGGGGAGCTGTTTTTT
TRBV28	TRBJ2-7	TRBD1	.	CASSPGGQGIYEQYF	TGTGCCAGCAGCCCTGGAGGACAGGGAATCTACGAGCAGTACTTC
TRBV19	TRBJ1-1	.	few	CASSSFPLVTFF	TGTGCCAGTAGTTCCTTTCCCCTAGTAACTTTCTTT
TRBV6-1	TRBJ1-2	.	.	CASSDGASGYTF	TGTGCCAGCAGTGACGGGGCGAGTGGCTACACCTTC
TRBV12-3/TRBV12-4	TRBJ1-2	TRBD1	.	CASSLSNRGGGYTF	TGTGCCAGCAGTTTATCCAACAGGGGTGGGGGCTACACCTTC
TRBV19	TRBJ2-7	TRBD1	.	CATQGQGAYEQYF	TGTGCCACCCAGGGACAGGGGGCCTACGAGCAGTACTTC
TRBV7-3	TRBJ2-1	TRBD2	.	CASRAGRGGYNEQFF	TGTGCCAGCAGGGCCGGTCGGGGGGGGTACAATGAGCAGTTCTTC
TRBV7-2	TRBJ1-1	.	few	CASSLGLGFSNTEAFF	TGTGCCAGCAGCTTAGGATTGGGGTTTTCAAACACTGAAGCTTTCTTT
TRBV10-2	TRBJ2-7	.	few	CASSPKVSSYEQYF	TGCGCCAGCAGCCCCAAGGTTAGCTCCTACGAGCAGTACTTC
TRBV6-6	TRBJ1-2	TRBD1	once	CASSDVDRVNGYTF	TGTGCCAGCAGTGACGTGGACAGGGTAAATGGCTACACCTTC
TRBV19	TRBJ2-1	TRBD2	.	CASSIEAGVYNEQFF	TGTGCCAGTAGTATAGAAGCGGGGGTTTACAATGAGCAGTTCTTC
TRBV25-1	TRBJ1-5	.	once	CASSSGGGELYQPQHF	TGTGCCAGCAGTTCCGGGGGCGGCGAATTATATCAGCCCCAGCATTTT
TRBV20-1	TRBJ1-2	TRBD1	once	CSARETGGTYGYTF	TGCAGTGCTAGAGAAACAGGGGGCACCTATGGCTACACCTTC
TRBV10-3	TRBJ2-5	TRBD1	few	CAISEVGTAQETQYF	TGTGCCATCAGTGAAGTTGGGACAGCCCAAGAGACCCAGTACTTC
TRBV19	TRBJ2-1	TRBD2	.	CASTSGLAGNNEQFF	TGTGCCAGTACTTCCGGACTAGCGGGTAACAATGAGCAGTTCTTC
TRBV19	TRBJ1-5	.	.	CASSIDGPIQPQHF	TGTGCCAGTAGTATAGATGGGCCCATTCAGCCCCAGCATTTT
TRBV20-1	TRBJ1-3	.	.	CSARRGTIGNTIYF	TGCAGTGCCCGAAGGGGGACAATCGGAAACACCATATATTTT
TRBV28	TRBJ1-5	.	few	CASGGSQPQHF	TGTGCCAGCGGGGGGAGTCAGCCCCAGCATTTT
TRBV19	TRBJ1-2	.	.	CASSIGPYGYTF	TGTGCCAGTAGTATCGGACCATATGGCTACACCTTC
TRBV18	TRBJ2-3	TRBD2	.	CASSPPSLAGVSTDTQYF	TGTGCCAGCTCACCACCGAGTCTAGCGGGGGTATCCACAGATACGCAGTATTTT
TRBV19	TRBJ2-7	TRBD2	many	CASSIGGSSGDSYEQYF	TGTGCCAGTAGTATAGGGGGCTCTAGCGGGGACTCCTACGAGCAGTACTTC
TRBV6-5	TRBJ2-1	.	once	CASSYSLIGSINEQFF	TGTGCCAGCAGTTACTCCCTTATCGGGAGTATTAATGAGCAGTTCTTC
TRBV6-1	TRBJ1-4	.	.	CASSWQGGEKLFF	TGTGCCAGCAGTTGGCAGGGCGGCGAAAAACTGTTTTTT
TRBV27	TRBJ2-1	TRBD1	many	CASKTYRGNEQFF	TGTGCCAGCAAGACTTACAGGGGAAATGAGCAGTTCTTC
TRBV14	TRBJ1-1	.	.	CASSPLGGITEAFF	TGTGCCAGCAGCCCGCTTGGGGGTATCACTGAAGCTTTCTTT
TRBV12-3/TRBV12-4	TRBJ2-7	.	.	CASSFSGVSLYEQYF	TGTGCCAGCAGTTTCTCAGGGGTTTCCCTTTACGAGCAGTACTTC
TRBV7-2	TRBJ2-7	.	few	CASSLRQLYEQYF	TGTGCCAGCAGCTTAAGACAGCTCTACGAGCAGTACTTC
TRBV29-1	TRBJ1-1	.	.	CSVVRGQTEAFF	TGCAGCGTTGTAAGGGGTCAGACTGAAGCTTTCTTT
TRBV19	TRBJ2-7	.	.	CASGKGVDKYEQYF	TGTGCCAGTGGAAAAGGGGTGGACAAATACGAGCAGTACTTC
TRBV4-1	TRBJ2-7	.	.	CASSPRASYEQYF	TGTGCCAGCAGCCCCCGGGCCTCCTACGAGCAGTACTTC
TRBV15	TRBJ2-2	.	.	CATSRDRYTGELFF	TGTGCCACCAGCAGAGACAGGTACACCGGGGAGCTGTTTTTT
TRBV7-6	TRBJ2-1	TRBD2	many	CASSTRTSGPYEQFF	TGTGCCAGCAGTACCCGGACTAGCGGGCCCTACGAGCAGTTCTTC